This TCR beta chain emerged from a study of blood T cell repertoires in COVID-19. Study information: Sources were T cells, B-cell-depleted T cells, or PBMCs; the material itself was cDNA or gDNA.

Study processing details: Amplification of reference gene primers was used by the study to estimate nucleated cell counts. The data were produced by immunoSEQ multiplex PCR, yet TCRdb's version contains in-frame clones alone and is incomplete. The V and J calls and clone size come from that table; D and trimming were worked out from the DNA. The table includes about 260,000 clones, 87% detected once. With 0 bases removed from V and 6 bases from J, the gap between germline ends came to 12 bases. The CDR3 length is 15 residues. CDR1 MNHEY and CDR2 SMNVEV come from the germline V gene (reference sequence).

The rearrangement joins TRBV27 to TRBJ2-1; D unresolved. Sequencing used peripheral blood. The sequence came from a woman between 45 and 65 years old who had recovered from COVID-19. The CDR3 region is CASSLSRLSPNEQFF. CDR3 coding DNA: TGTGCCAGCAGTTTATCGCGACTGTCCCCCAATGAGCAGTTCTTC.